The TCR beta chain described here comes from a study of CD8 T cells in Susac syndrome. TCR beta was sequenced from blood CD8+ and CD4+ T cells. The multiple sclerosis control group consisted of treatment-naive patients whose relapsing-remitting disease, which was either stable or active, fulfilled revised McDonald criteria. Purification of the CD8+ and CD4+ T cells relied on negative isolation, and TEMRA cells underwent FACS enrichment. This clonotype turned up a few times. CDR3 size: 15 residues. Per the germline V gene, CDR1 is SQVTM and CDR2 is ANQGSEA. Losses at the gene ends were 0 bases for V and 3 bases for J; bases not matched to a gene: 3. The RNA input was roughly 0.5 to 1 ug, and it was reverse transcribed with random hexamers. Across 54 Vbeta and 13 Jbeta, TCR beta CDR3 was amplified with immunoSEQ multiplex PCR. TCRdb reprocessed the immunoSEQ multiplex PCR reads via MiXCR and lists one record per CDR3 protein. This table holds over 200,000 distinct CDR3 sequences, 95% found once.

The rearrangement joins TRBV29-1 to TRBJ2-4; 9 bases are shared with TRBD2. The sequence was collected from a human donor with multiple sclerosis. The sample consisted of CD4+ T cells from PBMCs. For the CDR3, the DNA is TGCAGCGTTGAAGAACTAGCGGGCCTCAAAAACATTCAGTACTTC. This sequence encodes CSVEELAGLKNIQYF.